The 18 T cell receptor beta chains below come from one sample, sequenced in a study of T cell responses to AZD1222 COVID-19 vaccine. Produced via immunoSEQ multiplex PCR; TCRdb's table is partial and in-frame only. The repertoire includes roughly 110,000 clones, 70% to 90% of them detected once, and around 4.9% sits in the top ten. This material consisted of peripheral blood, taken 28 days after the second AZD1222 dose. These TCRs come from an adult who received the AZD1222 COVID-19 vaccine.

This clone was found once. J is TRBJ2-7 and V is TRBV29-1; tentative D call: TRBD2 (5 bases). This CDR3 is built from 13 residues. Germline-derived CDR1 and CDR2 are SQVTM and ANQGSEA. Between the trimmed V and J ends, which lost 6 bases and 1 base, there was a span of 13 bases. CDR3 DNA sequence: TGCAGCGTCCCCGGGGTAGAATCCTACGAGCAGTACTTC. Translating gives CSVPGVESYEQYF.

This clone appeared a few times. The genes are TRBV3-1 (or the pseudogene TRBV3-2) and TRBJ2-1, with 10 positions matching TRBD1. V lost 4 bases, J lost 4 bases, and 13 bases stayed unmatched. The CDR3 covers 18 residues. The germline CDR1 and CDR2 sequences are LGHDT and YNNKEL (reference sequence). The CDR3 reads CASSLPGTGARGYNEQFF. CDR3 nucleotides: TGTGCCAGCAGCCTACCGGGGACAGGGGCCCGAGGTTACAATGAGCAGTTCTTC.

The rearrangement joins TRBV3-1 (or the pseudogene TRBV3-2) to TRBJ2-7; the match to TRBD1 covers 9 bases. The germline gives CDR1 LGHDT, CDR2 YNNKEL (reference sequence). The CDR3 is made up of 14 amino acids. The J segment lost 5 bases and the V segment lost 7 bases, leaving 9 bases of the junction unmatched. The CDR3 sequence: CASTETGGRNEQYF. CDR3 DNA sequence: TGTGCCAGCACCGAGACAGGGGGTAGGAACGAGCAGTACTTC.

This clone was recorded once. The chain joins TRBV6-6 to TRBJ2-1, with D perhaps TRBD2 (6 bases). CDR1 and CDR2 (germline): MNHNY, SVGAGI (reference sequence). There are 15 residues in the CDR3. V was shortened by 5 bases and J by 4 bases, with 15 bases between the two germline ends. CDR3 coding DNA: TGTGCCAGCAGTCTCTCCGGAGGGGTATACAATGAGCAGTTCTTC. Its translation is CASSLSGGVYNEQFF.

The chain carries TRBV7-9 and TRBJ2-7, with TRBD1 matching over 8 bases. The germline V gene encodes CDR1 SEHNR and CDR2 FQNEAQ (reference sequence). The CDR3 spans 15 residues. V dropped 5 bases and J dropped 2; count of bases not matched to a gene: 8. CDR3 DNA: TGTGCCAGCAGCCCTCCGGACAGGGAACCCTACGAGCAGTACTTC. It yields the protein CASSPPDREPYEQYF.

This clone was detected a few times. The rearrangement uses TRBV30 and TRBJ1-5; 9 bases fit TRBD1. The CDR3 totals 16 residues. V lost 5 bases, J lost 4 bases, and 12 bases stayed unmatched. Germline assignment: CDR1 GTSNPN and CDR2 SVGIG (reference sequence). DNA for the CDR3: TGTGCCTGGGCCCCCGGACAGGGGAATATTAATCAGCCCCAGCATTTT. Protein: CAWAPGQGNINQPQHF.

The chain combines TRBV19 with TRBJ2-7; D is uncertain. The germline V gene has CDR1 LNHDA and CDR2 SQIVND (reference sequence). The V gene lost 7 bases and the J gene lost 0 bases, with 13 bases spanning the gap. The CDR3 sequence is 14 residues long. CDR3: CASTSKGSSYEQYF. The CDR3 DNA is TGTGCCAGTACCTCAAAGGGTAGCTCCTACGAGCAGTACTTC.

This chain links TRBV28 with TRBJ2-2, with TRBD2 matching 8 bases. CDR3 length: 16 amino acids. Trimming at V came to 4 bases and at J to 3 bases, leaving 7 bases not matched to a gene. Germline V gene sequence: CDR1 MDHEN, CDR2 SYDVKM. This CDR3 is CASSSPGGIDTGELFF. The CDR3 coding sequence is TGTGCCAGCAGTTCCCCGGGAGGGATAGACACCGGGGAGCTGTTTTTT.

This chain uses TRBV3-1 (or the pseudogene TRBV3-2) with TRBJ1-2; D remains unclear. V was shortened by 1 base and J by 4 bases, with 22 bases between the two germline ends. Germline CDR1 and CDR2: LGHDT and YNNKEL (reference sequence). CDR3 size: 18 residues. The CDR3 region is CASSQGGGRLPSTYGYTF. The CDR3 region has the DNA TGTGCCAGCAGCCAAGGTGGCGGACGTCTTCCCTCCACCTATGGCTACACCTTC.

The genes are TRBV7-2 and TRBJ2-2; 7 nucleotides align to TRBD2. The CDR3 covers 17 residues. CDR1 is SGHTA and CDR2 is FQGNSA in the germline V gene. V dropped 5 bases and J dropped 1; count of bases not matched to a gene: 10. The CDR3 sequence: CASSPRREYGNTGELFF. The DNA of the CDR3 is TGTGCCAGCAGCCCCCGGCGGGAGTACGGGAACACCGGGGAGCTGTTTTTT.

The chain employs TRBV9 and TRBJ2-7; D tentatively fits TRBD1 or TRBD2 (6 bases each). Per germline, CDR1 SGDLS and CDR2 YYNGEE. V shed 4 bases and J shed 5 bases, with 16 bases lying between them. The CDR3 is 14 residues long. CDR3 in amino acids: CASSPESGANEQYF. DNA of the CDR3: TGTGCCAGCAGCCCCGAGTCGGGGGCAAACGAGCAGTACTTC.

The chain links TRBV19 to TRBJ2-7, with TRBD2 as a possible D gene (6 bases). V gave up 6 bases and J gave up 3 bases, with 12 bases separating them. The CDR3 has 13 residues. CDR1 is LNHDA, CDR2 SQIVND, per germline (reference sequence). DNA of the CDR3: TGTGCCAGTAGGGGCGGGACGTACTACGAGCAGTACTTC. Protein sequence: CASRGGTYYEQYF.

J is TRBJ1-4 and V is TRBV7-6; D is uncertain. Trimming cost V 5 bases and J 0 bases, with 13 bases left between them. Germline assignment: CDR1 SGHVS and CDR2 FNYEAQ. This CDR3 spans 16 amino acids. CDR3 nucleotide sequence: TGTGCCAGCAGCCAGACTTCAAGGGCAACTAATGAAAAACTGTTTTTT. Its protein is CASSQTSRATNEKLFF.

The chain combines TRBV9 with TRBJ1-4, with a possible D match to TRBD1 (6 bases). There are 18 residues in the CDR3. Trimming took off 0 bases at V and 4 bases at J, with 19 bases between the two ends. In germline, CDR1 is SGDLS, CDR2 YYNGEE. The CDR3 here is CASSVEVEFEGVNEKLFF. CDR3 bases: TGTGCCAGCAGCGTAGAGGTCGAGTTCGAGGGGGTTAATGAAAAACTGTTTTTT.

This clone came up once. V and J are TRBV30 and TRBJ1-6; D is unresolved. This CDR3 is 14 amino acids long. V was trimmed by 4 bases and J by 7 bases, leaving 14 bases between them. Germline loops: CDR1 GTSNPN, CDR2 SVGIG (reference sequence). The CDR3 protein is CAWKTGNMNSPLHF. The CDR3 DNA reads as TGTGCCTGGAAAACCGGGAATATGAATTCACCCCTCCACTTT.

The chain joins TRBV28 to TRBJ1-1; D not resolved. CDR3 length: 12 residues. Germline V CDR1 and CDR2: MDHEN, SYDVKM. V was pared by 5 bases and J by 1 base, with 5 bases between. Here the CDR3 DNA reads TGTGCCAGCAGTCTGGGGAACACTGAAGCTTTCTTT. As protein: CASSLGNTEAFF.

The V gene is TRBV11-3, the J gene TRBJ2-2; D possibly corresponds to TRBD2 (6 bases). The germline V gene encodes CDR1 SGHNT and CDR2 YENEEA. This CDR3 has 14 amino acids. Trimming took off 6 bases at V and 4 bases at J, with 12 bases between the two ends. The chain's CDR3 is CASRGGDGTGELFF. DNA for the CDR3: TGTGCCAGCAGAGGCGGGGATGGCACCGGGGAGCTGTTTTTT.

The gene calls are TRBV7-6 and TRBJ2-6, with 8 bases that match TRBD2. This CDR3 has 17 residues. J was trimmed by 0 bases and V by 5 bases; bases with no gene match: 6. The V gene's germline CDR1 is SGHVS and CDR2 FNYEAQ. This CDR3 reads CASSLSGGNSGANVLTF. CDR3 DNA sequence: TGTGCCAGCAGCCTGAGCGGGGGAAACTCTGGGGCCAACGTCCTGACTTTC.